The T cell receptor beta chain under discussion was sequenced for a study of long-term antiretroviral therapy in people with HIV. V lost 4 bases to trimming and J lost 12 bases, with 18 bases between them. CDR3 length: 13 residues. The V gene's germline CDR1 is MDHEN and CDR2 SYDVKM. At survey level, the immunoSEQ assay was run in its v3.0 version. Generated by immunoSEQ multiplex PCR, the TCRdb table keeps only in-frame clones and is missing some. The profile shows tens of thousands of clones, about 85% of them singletons. Study-wide results and caveats: Blood was collected between about 2004 and 2017, possibly under older ART regimens. ART-treated samples gained diversity yet remained below transplant donor controls. Repertoire composition at all time points was dominated by clones that had expanded before ART.

Per donor, at least one pre-ART and at least two post-ART PBMC samples were obtained. On this clone itself: Its antigen is not known.

The sample was unsorted PBMCs, taken around 5 years before starting antiretroviral therapy. J is TRBJ1-1 and V is TRBV28; D uncertain. The sequence was obtained from a man aged 50 to 59 with HIV. The CDR3 region has the DNA TGTGCCAGCAGTTCTGTCGGGGATGAAGTGTCTTTCTTT. This encodes CASSSVGDEVSFF.